A single sample gave rise to the 12 T cell receptor beta chains below, sequenced in a study of T cell clones after liver transplantation. The protocol was immunoSEQ multiplex PCR, while the TCRdb copy is restricted to in-frame clones and leaves out a portion. This sample has about 58,000 clones, with 70% found just once. Sequenced here: CD4+ T cells from blood, sampled at the approximately 15-month timepoint. The receptors were sampled from a human patient who received a liver transplant. Some T cells could come from the graft donor.

Judged by abundance, this clone is medium-sized. The rearrangement uses TRBV5-1 and TRBJ2-7, with 9 bases that match TRBD1. The germline V gene has CDR1 SGHRS and CDR2 YFSETQ. This CDR3 has 16 residues. The V gene end was trimmed by 1 base and the J gene end by 0 bases; junction bases not matched to a gene: 5. CDR3: CASSLTDRGSSYEQYV. CDR3 nucleotides: TGCGCCAGCAGCTTGACGGACAGGGGCAGCTCCTACGAGCAGTACGTC.

The J gene is TRBJ1-4, the V gene TRBV6-6; no definite D call. The germline V gene has CDR1 MNHNY and CDR2 SVGAGI (reference sequence). The CDR3 covers 14 residues. V lost 4 bases to trimming and J lost 8 bases, with 14 bases between them. For the CDR3, the DNA is TGTGCCAGCAGTTTTCGCCCTCGACAAGAAAAACTGTTTTTT. It specifies CASSFRPRQEKLFF.

The rearrangement joins TRBV6-5 to TRBJ2-7; D possibly uses TRBD1 or TRBD2 (5 bases each). The CDR3 covers 12 residues. Germline CDR1 reads MNHEY; CDR2 reads SVGAGI. V was trimmed by 2 bases and J by 6 bases, leaving 8 bases between them. DNA for the CDR3: TGTGCCAGCAGTTACCCGAGGGGCGAGCAGTACTTC. Protein sequence: CASSYPRGEQYF.

The sample holds a few counts of this clone. The chain employs TRBV9 and TRBJ1-6, with TRBD1 as a possible D gene (5 bases). V was trimmed by 3 bases and J by 7 bases, leaving 14 bases between them. The CDR3 is 15 residues long. Germline loops: CDR1 SGDLS, CDR2 YYNGEE. CDR3 bases: TGTGCCAGCAGCGCCCAAAGCCGGGGGAATTCACCCCTCCACTTT. Residues: CASSAQSRGNSPLHF.

This clone was detected a few times. This chain joins TRBV7-2 and TRBJ1-3, with 8 positions matching TRBD1. The ends lost 4 bases at V and 0 bases at J; junction bases unmatched: 14. This CDR3 spans 19 amino acids. CDR1 SGHTA and CDR2 FQGNSA come from the germline V gene. Here the CDR3 DNA reads TGTGCCAGCAGCTCGCTCACCGGGACAGGAGAGTTCTCTGGAAACACCATATATTTT. Protein: CASSSLTGTGEFSGNTIYF.

The chain uses TRBV5-1 and TRBJ2-2; D may be TRBD2 (6 bases). The germline CDR1 and CDR2 sequences are SGHRS and YFSETQ. The CDR3 consists of 13 residues. V lost 0 bases and J lost 9, with 9 bases in between. For the CDR3, the DNA is TGCGCCAGCAGCTTGGGCGGGATTAGGGAGCTGTTTTTT. Amino acids: CASSLGGIRELFF.

This sequence joins TRBV18 and TRBJ1-1; 8 positions match TRBD1. The V gene's germline CDR1 is KGHSH and CDR2 LQKENI. The CDR3 is made up of 15 amino acids. V lost 2 bases, J lost 9 bases, and 11 bases stayed unmatched. CDR3 sequence: CASSPSGTGGEKAFF. Written as DNA, the CDR3 is TGTGCCAGCTCACCATCAGGGACAGGCGGAGAAAAAGCTTTCTTT.

The genes are TRBV27 and TRBJ1-5; D might be TRBD1 (6 bases). Trimming stripped 5 bases from V and 1 base from J, with 6 bases between. The CDR3 runs 13 residues. CDR1 is MNHEY and CDR2 is SMNVEV in the germline V gene (reference sequence). CDR3 bases: TGTGCCAGCAGTGACAGGAGCAATCAGCCCCAGCATTTT. Its protein product is CASSDRSNQPQHF.

This CDR3 is CASSSPTGGSYEQYF. The CDR3 region has the DNA TGTGCCAGCAGTTCCCCTACGGGGGGCTCTTACGAGCAGTACTTC. The genes are TRBV28 and TRBJ2-7; D possibly corresponds to TRBD2 (7 bases). Germline V gives CDR1 MDHEN, CDR2 SYDVKM. CDR3 length equals 15 residues. Trimming shortened V by 4 bases and J by 4 bases, and 17 bases separated the two germline ends.

The chain uses TRBV29-1 and TRBJ1-6, with a tentative D call TRBD1 (6 bases). The CDR3 totals 13 residues. The germline V gene has CDR1 SQVTM and CDR2 ANQGSEA. The germline V and J ends were trimmed by 4 bases and 7 bases, with 11 bases remaining between them. The chain's CDR3 is CSVGKDRNSPLHF. The CDR3 DNA follows: TGCAGCGTTGGGAAGGACAGAAATTCACCCCTCCACTTT.

V gene TRBV7-9 combines with J gene TRBJ1-2, with D unresolved. Trimming pared 3 bases from V and 6 bases from J, leaving 11 bases between. This CDR3 has 13 residues. Germline loops: CDR1 SEHNR, CDR2 FQNEAQ (reference sequence). The CDR3 DNA is TGTGCCAGCAGCTTTGATCGACCCCATGGCTACACCTTC. This sequence encodes CASSFDRPHGYTF.

This clone came up once. The chain employs TRBV19 and TRBJ2-3, with D hard to call. The germline CDR1 and CDR2 sequences are LNHDA and SQIVND (reference sequence). The CDR3 totals 13 residues. The germline V and J ends were trimmed by 7 bases and 1 base, with 9 bases remaining between them. The CDR3 region has the DNA TGTGCCAGTATCGAACGGGGCACAGATACGCAGTATTTT. Its protein product is CASIERGTDTQYF.